Presented here are 28 T cell receptor beta chains from one specimen sequenced in a study of blood T cell repertoires in COVID-19. Generated by immunoSEQ multiplex PCR, the TCRdb table keeps only in-frame clones and is missing some. The sample yields over 250,000 clones, about four fifths seen once. Input material: peripheral blood. The source is a woman aged 45-65 years who had recovered from COVID-19.

The chain links TRBV28 to TRBJ2-6, with 12 bases that match TRBD2. V shed 1 base and J 0 bases; nucleotides not matched to a gene: 4. Germline lookup yields CDR1 MDHEN and CDR2 SYDVKM. This CDR3 is built from 19 residues. The CDR3 nucleotides are TGTGCCAGCAGTTTATCACGACTAGCGGGAGTCTCTGGGGCCAACGTCCTGACTTTC. It codes for CASSLSRLAGVSGANVLTF.

The CDR3 sequence is CASSPSSSGSQETQYF. The CDR3 bases are TGTGCCAGCTCACCAAGTTCTAGCGGTTCTCAAGAGACCCAGTACTTC. The chain has TRBV18 and TRBJ2-5; 7 bases map to TRBD2. This CDR3 spans 16 amino acids. V lost 2 bases to trimming and J lost 2 bases; unmatched junction nucleotides: 8. The germline V gene has CDR1 KGHSH and CDR2 LQKENI.

The rearrangement links TRBV10-3 to TRBJ2-7; no definite D call. The germline V and J ends were trimmed by 4 bases and 4 bases, with 5 bases remaining between them. The germline V gene encodes CDR1 ENHRY and CDR2 SYGVKD. The CDR3 loop spans 11 amino acids. CDR3 DNA: TGTGCCATCAGTGCAACTTACGAGCAGTACTTC. This translates into CAISATYEQYF.

This clone was seen once. CDR3 nucleotides: TGTGCCAGCAGTCCAAATCTTAGCCGGGAGACCCAGTACTTC. It codes for CASSPNLSRETQYF. The chain recombines TRBV28 with TRBJ2-5; D gene unclear. The germline CDR1 and CDR2 sequences are MDHEN and SYDVKM. The V end lost 5 bases, the J end lost 5 bases, and 15 bases lay between the germline ends. The CDR3 totals 14 residues.

In its sample, this clone was seen once. The chain uses TRBV6-2 or TRBV6-3 and TRBJ2-7; 9 nucleotides align to TRBD2. The germline CDR1 and CDR2 sequences are MNHEY and SVGEGT. This CDR3 has 19 residues. With V trimmed by 6 bases and J by 0 bases, 18 bases remained unmatched. The chain's CDR3 is CASSRDSGAGGPISYEQYF. Here the CDR3 DNA reads TGTGCCAGCAGCCGAGATAGTGGAGCGGGGGGCCCTATCTCCTACGAGCAGTACTTC.

The chain uses TRBV6-2 or TRBV6-3 and TRBJ2-3, with TRBD1 as a possible D gene (6 bases). Germline CDR1 MNHEY, CDR2 SVGEGT. This CDR3 spans 16 amino acids. V was clipped by 0 bases and J by 3 bases, with 13 bases between them. In nucleotides, the CDR3 is TGTGCCAGCAGTTACTCAGGCAAGGGGGTGACAGATACGCAGTATTTT. It translates to CASSYSGKGVTDTQYF.

The chain employs TRBV28 and TRBJ2-7, with TRBD1 as a possible D gene (6 bases). The V end was cut by 6 bases, the J end by 0 bases, with 12 bases between. The germline V gene has CDR1 MDHEN and CDR2 SYDVKM. The length of the CDR3 is 14 residues. The CDR3 loop reads CASRVGASSYEQYF. In DNA form, the CDR3 reads TGTGCCAGCAGGGTGGGGGCGAGCTCCTACGAGCAGTACTTC.

The chain recombines TRBV12-1 with TRBJ2-3; TRBD1, the table's D call, was not compared with the DNA. TRBV12-1 is tagged as a pseudogene. The CDR3 runs 15 residues. The chain's CDR3 is CASSFSSNSTDTQYF. The CDR3 DNA follows: TGTGCCAGCAGCTTTTCCAGTAATAGCACAGATACGCAGTATTTT.

The genes are TRBV28 and TRBJ1-4; D gene ambiguous. Trimming stripped 2 bases from V and 8 bases from J, with 6 bases between. The CDR3 extends over 12 amino acids. Looked up from germline, CDR1 is MDHEN and CDR2 is SYDVKM. In nucleotides, the CDR3 is TGTGCCAGCAGTTTACAAATGGAAAAACTGTTTTTT. This gives the protein CASSLQMEKLFF.

J is TRBJ2-1 and V is TRBV18, with TRBD1 matching over 10 bases. Trimming removed 3 bases from V and 8 bases from J; junction bases left unmatched: 7. The germline V gene encodes CDR1 KGHSH and CDR2 LQKENI. There are 15 residues in the CDR3. The CDR3 loop reads CASSPRQGAEDEQFF. The CDR3, as DNA: TGTGCCAGCTCACCCAGACAGGGGGCAGAGGATGAGCAGTTCTTC.

This clone showed up just once. DNA of the CDR3: TGCGCCAGCAGCTTGGCCCCAGGGAATGGCTACACCTTC. As protein: CASSLAPGNGYTF. The gene calls are TRBV5-1 and TRBJ1-2, with a tentative D call TRBD1 (5 bases). This CDR3 comprises 13 residues. V gave up 0 bases and J gave up 6 bases, with 9 bases separating them. Germline V lookup: CDR1 SGHRS, CDR2 YFSETQ.

The V gene is TRBV27, the J gene TRBJ1-2; 8 bases map to TRBD1. The CDR3 has 15 amino acids. The V gene's germline CDR1 is MNHEY and CDR2 SMNVEV (reference sequence). Trimming took 5 bases from V and 3 from J; bases not matched to a gene: 8. CDR3 protein: CASSPGQGSHYGYTF. The CDR3 coding sequence is TGTGCCAGCAGTCCCGGACAGGGAAGTCACTATGGCTACACCTTC.

The chain couples TRBV18 to TRBJ1-5; 10 nucleotides match TRBD1. The V gene's germline CDR1 is KGHSH and CDR2 LQKENI. This CDR3 comprises 16 residues. V gave up 2 bases and J gave up 7 bases; unmatched junction bases: 8. In nucleotides, the CDR3 is TGTGCCAGCTCACCAGGACAGGGGGTGTCGAGACAGCCCCAGCATTTT. Its protein product is CASSPGQGVSRQPQHF.

J is TRBJ1-2 and V is TRBV5-1, with TRBD1 matching 8 bases. Losses at the gene ends were 2 bases for V and 3 bases for J; bases not matched to a gene: 9. The CDR3 has 16 residues. Germline CDR1 and CDR2: SGHRS and YFSETQ. CDR3 sequence (DNA): TGCGCCAGCAGCTTCGGTGGGGCGACAGGGGACTATGGCTACACCTTC. This translates into CASSFGGATGDYGYTF.

This clone was seen a few times. The V gene is TRBV7-9, the J gene TRBJ2-7; D may be TRBD1 (6 bases). The length of the CDR3 is 15 residues. Looked up from germline, CDR1 is SEHNR and CDR2 is FQNEAQ (reference sequence). Trimming took 0 bases from V and 0 from J, leaving 9 bases between them. The CDR3 here is CASSLAQGNSYEQYF. The DNA of the CDR3 is TGTGCCAGCAGCTTAGCGCAGGGGAACTCCTACGAGCAGTACTTC.

DNA for the CDR3: TGTGCCAGCAGTGATCAGGGGTTGCGGGCTTTCTTT. Amino acids: CASSDQGLRAFF. V is TRBV9 and J is TRBJ1-1; the D gene is possibly TRBD1 (6 bases). Germline V lookup: CDR1 SGDLS, CDR2 YYNGEE. CDR3 length equals 12 residues. V gave up 5 bases and J gave up 11 bases, with 16 bases separating them.

The V gene is TRBV9, the J gene TRBJ2-5; 12 nucleotides align to TRBD2. CDR3 size: 17 residues. Germline CDR1 reads SGDLS; CDR2 reads YYNGEE. V was pared by 1 base and J by 4 bases, with 8 bases of the junction left unmatched. CDR3 sequence reads: CASSVRTSGKGGETQYF. The CDR3 DNA reads TGTGCCAGCAGCGTAAGGACTAGCGGGAAGGGCGGAGAGACCCAGTACTTC.

The CDR3 is CASRPGISYNEQFF. CDR3 in DNA: TGTGCCAGCCGCCCAGGGATCTCCTACAATGAGCAGTTCTTC. The V and J genes are TRBV19 and TRBJ2-1, with a possible D match to TRBD1 (5 bases). Germline V gives CDR1 LNHDA, CDR2 SQIVND (reference sequence). The CDR3 is 14 amino acids. Trimming removed 9 bases at V and 0 bases at J, with 12 bases between.

The chain carries TRBV6-2 or TRBV6-3 and TRBJ2-3; tentative D call: TRBD1 (5 bases). The germline V gene encodes CDR1 MNHEY and CDR2 SVGEGT. V was trimmed by 2 bases and J by 5 bases, leaving 11 bases between them. This CDR3 comprises 14 residues. CDR3 in amino acids: CASSYGATGDTQYF. CDR3 DNA sequence: TGTGCCAGCAGTTACGGGGCAACGGGAGATACGCAGTATTTT.

This clone was seen a handful of times. V and J are TRBV7-9 and TRBJ1-1; weak D call: TRBD1 (5 bases). The CDR3 consists of 15 residues. The V and J ends lost 3 bases and 3 bases respectively, with 14 bases between them. CDR1 is SEHNR, CDR2 FQNEAQ, per germline (reference sequence). DNA for the CDR3: TGTGCCAGCAGCTTGGGCGACAGTAGAGACACTGAAGCTTTCTTT. Amino acids: CASSLGDSRDTEAFF.

This clone was detected a few times. The J gene is TRBJ1-6, the V gene TRBV4-3, with 11 bases aligning to TRBD1. The trim removed 4 bases at V and 9 bases at J, leaving 5 bases unmatched. The CDR3 length is 15 residues. The germline V gene has CDR1 LGHNA and CDR2 YSLEER. CDR3 sequence: CASSPEGTGGSPLHF. The CDR3 nucleotides are TGCGCCAGCAGCCCCGAAGGGACAGGGGGTTCACCCCTCCACTTT.

The chain carries TRBV6-2 or TRBV6-3 and TRBJ1-1, with D possibly being TRBD1 (6 bases). The ends were cut back, 5 bases at V and 4 bases at J, with 14 bases in the middle. The V gene's germline CDR1 is MNHEY and CDR2 SVGEGT. The CDR3 length is 14 residues. The CDR3 spells CASSHRGGSTEAFF. CDR3 in DNA: TGTGCCAGCAGTCATCGGGGGGGCTCCACTGAAGCTTTCTTT.

The J gene is TRBJ1-1, the V gene TRBV27; D call uncertain. In germline, CDR1 is MNHEY, CDR2 SMNVEV (reference sequence). The CDR3 runs to 11 residues. Trimming removed 5 bases from V and 8 bases from J, with 9 bases in between. In DNA form, the CDR3 reads TGTGCCAGCAGTGATCAGGTGGAAGCTTTCTTT. Translated, it gives CASSDQVEAFF.

The rearrangement uses TRBV7-9 and TRBJ2-1; maybe TRBD1 (5 bases). The CDR3 runs to 11 residues. Trimming removed 5 bases from V and 10 bases from J, with 9 bases in between. CDR1 is SEHNR and CDR2 is FQNEAQ in the germline V gene (reference sequence). The CDR3 reads CASSPNREQFF. The CDR3 nucleotides read TGTGCCAGCAGCCCTAACAGGGAGCAGTTCTTC.

This rearrangement joins TRBV4-3 to TRBJ2-4, with 8 bases identical to TRBD1. The V gene's germline CDR1 is LGHNA and CDR2 YSLEER. V shed 1 base, J shed 8 bases, and the junction held 4 bases outside the gene matches. The CDR3 has 14 amino acids. The CDR3, as DNA: TGCGCCAGCAGCCAAGGGACAGGGCGGTACATTCAGTACTTC. Translated: CASSQGTGRYIQYF.

There are a few counts of this clone. The chain employs TRBV10-3 and TRBJ1-2; D uncertain. Germline V gene lookup returns CDR1 ENHRY and CDR2 SYGVKD. V was clipped by 10 bases and J by 2 bases, with 8 bases between them. There are 11 residues in the CDR3. In DNA form, the CDR3 reads TGTGCCACCCACGAGAACTATGGCTACACCTTC. Its translation is CATHENYGYTF.

This clone has just one count. The CDR3 reads CASSPGGNEQFF. Written as DNA, the CDR3 is TGTGCCAGCTCACCGGGGGGGAATGAGCAGTTCTTC. The chain recombines TRBV18 with TRBJ2-1; 7 nucleotides line up with TRBD2. With V trimmed by 3 bases and J by 7 bases, 0 bases remained unmatched. This CDR3 comprises 12 residues. Germline V CDR1 and CDR2: KGHSH, LQKENI.

J is TRBJ1-5 and V is TRBV6-2 or TRBV6-3; 10 positions match TRBD1. Germline V CDR1 and CDR2: MNHEY, SVGEGT. The CDR3 is made up of 15 amino acids. V was pared by 5 bases and J by 5 bases, with 6 bases of the junction left unmatched. This chain's CDR3 is CASSPSGQGHQPQHF. The CDR3 region has the DNA TGTGCCAGCAGTCCCTCGGGACAGGGGCATCAGCCCCAGCATTTT.